This is a list of T cell receptor beta chains from one sample in a study of T-cell reconstitution after alpha-beta-depleted transplantation in children. TCRdb re-called the PCR reads with MiXCR, one entry per CDR3 protein. This sample carries roughly 200,000 distinct CDR3 sequences, over 5.5% of them seen once, and the ten largest clones take 3%. The sample in question was PBMCs from the stem cell graft donor, obtained from the stem cell graft. The receptors shown here come from a human donor who donated a stem cell graft to a child with Wiskott-Aldrich syndrome. The CDR3 runs from the conserved cysteine through the conserved F or W. Each record gives: D gene, V gene, J gene, clone size, CDR3 DNA, CDR3 protein. A D gene is named only where the DNA matches it firmly. Clone sizes are given selectively: once, few, many, or a class where the clone is expanded.

D gene: NA; V gene: TRBV4-3; J gene: TRBJ1-2; clone size: many; CDR3 DNA: TGCGCCAGCAGCCAAGGAGGGCTCTATGGCTACACCTTC; CDR3 protein: CASSQGGLYGYTF
D gene: NA; V gene: TRBV6-5; J gene: TRBJ2-3; clone size: many; CDR3 DNA: TGTGCCAGCACGAGGGGGGTTAGCACAGATACGCAGTATTTT; CDR3 protein: CASTRGVSTDTQYF
D gene: TRBD1; V gene: TRBV12-3/TRBV12-4; J gene: TRBJ1-1; clone size: NA; CDR3 DNA: TGTGCCAGCAGTACAACAGGGGGGGTCACTGAAGCTTTCTTT; CDR3 protein: CASSTTGGVTEAFF
D gene: NA; V gene: TRBV28; J gene: TRBJ1-2; clone size: many; CDR3 DNA: TGTGCCAGCAGTTTAGGGTCCGACAGAAACTATGGCTACACCTTC; CDR3 protein: CASSLGSDRNYGYTF
D gene: NA; V gene: TRBV7-9; J gene: TRBJ2-1; clone size: NA; CDR3 DNA: TGTGCCATCAGCCCCGGGCTCCTCTTCGACGAGCAGTTCTTC; CDR3 protein: CAISPGLLFDEQFF
D gene: TRBD1; V gene: TRBV12-3/TRBV12-4; J gene: TRBJ2-1; clone size: many; CDR3 DNA: TGTGCCAGCAGCCAAGGACAGGTTTCGACCTACAATGAGCAGTTCTTC; CDR3 protein: CASSQGQVSTYNEQFF
D gene: TRBD1; V gene: TRBV29-1; J gene: TRBJ2-7; clone size: few; CDR3 DNA: TGCAGCGCATGGACAGGGGGCGAGCAGTACTTC; CDR3 protein: CSAWTGGEQYF
D gene: NA; V gene: TRBV24-1; J gene: TRBJ2-1; clone size: many; CDR3 DNA: TGTGCCACCCAGAGCTACAATGAGCAGTTCTTC; CDR3 protein: CATQSYNEQFF
D gene: TRBD1; V gene: TRBV2; J gene: TRBJ2-7; clone size: many; CDR3 DNA: TGTGCCCTTAGGACAGGGGACGAGCAGTACTTC; CDR3 protein: CALRTGDEQYF
D gene: TRBD2; V gene: TRBV29-1; J gene: TRBJ2-5; clone size: many; CDR3 DNA: TGCAGCGTTGAAGCGGGGGGTGCAGAGACCCAGTACTTC; CDR3 protein: CSVEAGGAETQYF
D gene: TRBD1; V gene: TRBV13; J gene: TRBJ1-3; clone size: many; CDR3 DNA: TGTGCCAGCAGCTTAACCGGGACAGGGGCAGGAAACACCATATATTTT; CDR3 protein: CASSLTGTGAGNTIYF
D gene: NA; V gene: TRBV6-5; J gene: TRBJ1-5; clone size: many; CDR3 DNA: TGTGCCAGCAGCCCAACAGGAGGCGGGAATCAGCCCCAGCATTTT; CDR3 protein: CASSPTGGGNQPQHF
D gene: NA; V gene: TRBV4-1; J gene: TRBJ2-5; clone size: many; CDR3 DNA: TGCGCCAGCAGCCAAGATATCCCAGGGAGTATTGAAGAGACCCAGTACTTC; CDR3 protein: CASSQDIPGSIEETQYF